This TCR beta chain was captured by sequencing in a study of graft-versus-host responses after intestinal transplantation. A note on this clone: The antigen is undetermined.

This CDR3 comprises 12 residues. V was trimmed by 7 bases and J by 4 bases, leaving 11 bases between them. Germline CDR1 SGHRS, CDR2 YFSETQ. Data came from immunoSEQ multiplex PCR; TCRdb stores just in-frame clones and leaves some out. This table holds about 86,000 clones, about 91% found once. This material consisted of unstimulated CD8+ T cells sorted from spleen or lymph node cells, taken before intestinal transplant. This receptor was obtained from a human donor who received an intestinal transplant. V gene TRBV5-1 combines with J gene TRBJ1-2; no firm D call. CDR3 amino acids: CASSDGGYGYTF. CDR3 DNA sequence: TGCGCCAGCTCGGACGGAGGCTATGGCTACACCTTC.